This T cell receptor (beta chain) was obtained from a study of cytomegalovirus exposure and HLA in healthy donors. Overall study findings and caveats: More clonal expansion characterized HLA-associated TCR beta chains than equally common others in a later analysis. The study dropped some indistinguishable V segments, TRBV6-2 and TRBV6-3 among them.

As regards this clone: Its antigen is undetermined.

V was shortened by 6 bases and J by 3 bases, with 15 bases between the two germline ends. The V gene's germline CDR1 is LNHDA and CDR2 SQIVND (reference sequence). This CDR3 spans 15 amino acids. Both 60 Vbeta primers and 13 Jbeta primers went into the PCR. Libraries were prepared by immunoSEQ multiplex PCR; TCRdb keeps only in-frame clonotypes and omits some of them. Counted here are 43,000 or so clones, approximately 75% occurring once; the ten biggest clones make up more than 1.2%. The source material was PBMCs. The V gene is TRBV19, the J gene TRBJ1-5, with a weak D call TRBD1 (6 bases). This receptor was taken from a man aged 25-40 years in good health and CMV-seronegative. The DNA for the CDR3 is TGTGCCAGTAGATTCGGGGGGGCCTACAATCAGCCCCAGCATTTT. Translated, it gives CASRFGGAYNQPQHF.